These 21 T cell receptor beta chains originate from one sample sequenced in a study of CD8+ T cells in alopecia areata. Treatment noted: oral pan-JAK inhibitor, 5-10 mg twice daily. Isolated RNA was reverse transcribed into cDNA used as the sequencing template. The protocol was immunoSEQ multiplex PCR, while the TCRdb copy is restricted to in-frame clones and leaves out a portion. This repertoire shows about 140,000 clones, around 50% found once; its top ten account for 15% to 20%. The sample here was CD8+ T cells sorted from blood, taken at week 4, from a patient treated with tofacitinib. These receptors were collected from a human donor with alopecia areata.

This clone was seen more than once but under ten times. V and J are TRBV29-1 and TRBJ1-5; possibly TRBD1 for D (5 bases). V lost 4 bases, J lost 6 bases, and 10 bases lay in between. CDR1 and CDR2 from the germline V gene are SQVTM and ANQGSEA. This CDR3 is 12 amino acids long. The CDR3 DNA follows: TGCAGCGTTGGCCAGGGCCGTCAGCCCCAGCATTTT. Translation: CSVGQGRQPQHF.

This clone has only a few counts. The rearrangement joins TRBV19 to TRBJ1-2, with D hard to call. Deletions cut 3 bases from V and 4 bases from J, with 12 bases between. Germline lookup yields CDR1 LNHDA and CDR2 SQIVND (reference sequence). This CDR3 has 14 residues. The CDR3, as DNA: TGTGCCAGTAGTATCCGGAGGAGGGCCTATGGCTACACCTTC. It translates to CASSIRRRAYGYTF.

V and J are TRBV2 and TRBJ1-1, with D possibly matching TRBD1 (5 bases). With 8 bases removed from V and 1 base from J, the gap between germline ends came to 8 bases. The germline V gene has CDR1 SNHLY and CDR2 FYNNEI. The CDR3 runs to 12 residues. CDR3: CASQGRNTEAFF. The CDR3 DNA reads TGTGCCAGCCAGGGACGGAACACTGAAGCTTTCTTT.

The rearrangement joins TRBV4-1 to TRBJ1-2; D is unresolved. V lost 0 bases and J 7 bases, leaving 12 bases between the germline ends. CDR1 is MGHRA and CDR2 is YSYEKL in the germline V gene. The length of the CDR3 is 14 residues. The CDR3 nucleotides read TGCGCCAGCAGCCAAGATCTAATACCGGGTGGCTACACCTTC. Translation gives CASSQDLIPGGYTF.

A word on this clone: Sequence at one end of the junction differs from germline and may be a read error. The chain joins TRBV27 to TRBJ2-7; 8 bases match TRBD1. Germline V gene data show CDR1 as MNHEY and CDR2 as SMNVEV (reference sequence). There are 16 residues in the CDR3. CDR3 sequence (DNA): TGTGCCAGCAGTGCCTCACAGGGACAGGCCTCCTTCGAGCAGTACTTC. It encodes CASSASQGQASFEQYF.

The rearrangement links TRBV28 to TRBJ2-7, with 9 bases lining up with TRBD2. Germline lookup yields CDR1 MDHEN and CDR2 SYDVKM. This CDR3 comprises 14 residues. The V and J ends lost 8 bases and 3 bases, in that order; junction bases with no gene match: 8. The CDR3 here is CASGEAGGSYEQYF. The CDR3 DNA reads TGTGCCAGCGGCGAAGCGGGGGGCAGCTACGAGCAGTACTTC.

In this sample, this clone turned up a few times. This sequence joins TRBV10-3 and TRBJ2-1; 10 bases match TRBD2. J was trimmed by 5 bases and V by 6 bases; bases with no gene match: 4. CDR1 and CDR2 from the germline V gene are ENHRY and SYGVKD. The CDR3 has 14 residues. The CDR3 region is CAISTSGADNEQFF. CDR3 nucleotides: TGTGCCATCAGCACTAGCGGGGCCGACAATGAGCAGTTCTTC.

A single count supports this clone. This rearrangement joins TRBV5-6 to TRBJ1-6; possible D gene TRBD1, 5 bases. The V end was cut by 0 bases, the J end by 4 bases, with 8 bases between. The germline V gene encodes CDR1 SGHDT and CDR2 YYEEEE. The CDR3 has 15 residues. The CDR3 nucleotides read TGTGCCAGCAGCTTGGGACAGAAATATAATTCACCCCTCCACTTT. It encodes CASSLGQKYNSPLHF.

Only one count was recorded for this clone. The V call is TRBV5-6, the J call TRBJ2-5; 10 nucleotides match TRBD2. The DNA end lines up better with TRBJ2-7; the J call may be wrong. CDR1 and CDR2 from the germline V gene are SGHDT and YYEEEE. This CDR3 comprises 15 residues. CDR3 protein: CASSWVAGGIYEQYF. CDR3 coding DNA: TGTGCCAGCAGCTGGGTAGCGGGGGGCATCTACGAGCAGTACTTC.

This clone has more than one count but fewer than ten. This chain uses TRBV27 with TRBJ2-3, with D uncertain. The germline V and J ends were trimmed by 7 bases and 6 bases, with 8 bases remaining between them. This CDR3 has 11 amino acids. CDR1 MNHEY and CDR2 SMNVEV come from the germline V gene (reference sequence). The CDR3 loop is CASTTADTQYF. The CDR3 DNA reads as TGTGCCAGCACAACCGCGGATACGCAGTATTTT.

Regarding this clone: Germline is not matched at one junction end, which may reflect a read error. The V and J genes are TRBV10-2 and TRBJ2-6; TRBD1 or TRBD2 may be the D gene (6 bases each). The CDR3 is 15 amino acids. From germline, CDR1 is WSHSY and CDR2 SAAADI. CDR3 region: CASSEGGTGANVLTF. CDR3 in DNA: TGTGCCAGCAGTGAGGGGGGTACCGGGGCCAACGTCCTGACTTTC.

This chain joins TRBV27 and TRBJ2-7, with TRBD2 as a possible D gene (5 bases). Germline V gene lookup returns CDR1 MNHEY and CDR2 SMNVEV (reference sequence). The V gene lost 6 bases and the J gene lost 1 base, with 10 bases spanning the gap. This CDR3 is 13 amino acids long. In DNA, the CDR3 is TGTGCCAGCAGCCCGAGCGGATCCTACGAGCAGTACTTC. This translates into CASSPSGSYEQYF.

To note about this clone: This sample includes further DNA sequences coding for the same CDR3. The V gene is TRBV27, the J gene TRBJ2-1, with D possibly being TRBD1 or TRBD2 (5 bases each). The CDR3 contains 12 residues. V was trimmed by 1 base and J by 8 bases, leaving 6 bases between them. CDR1 is MNHEY and CDR2 is SMNVEV in the germline V gene (reference sequence). DNA for the CDR3: TGTGCCAGCAGTTTATTGGGGGATGAGCAGTTCTTC. The encoded protein is CASSLLGDEQFF.

The chain recombines TRBV13 with TRBJ2-5; D might be TRBD1 (5 bases). Per the germline V gene, CDR1 is PRHDT and CDR2 is FYEKMQ (reference sequence). The CDR3 is 14 amino acids. V lost 2 bases and J lost 5, with 12 bases in between. Written as DNA, the CDR3 is TGTGCCAGCAGCTTACAGGGAAGTCAGGAGACCCAGTACTTC. It codes for CASSLQGSQETQYF.

This clone was recorded only once. The chain couples TRBV27 to TRBJ2-1; 8 bases line up with TRBD2. The V gene end was trimmed by 3 bases and the J gene end by 2 bases; junction bases not matched to a gene: 3. The CDR3 length is 15 residues. Per the germline V gene, CDR1 is MNHEY and CDR2 is SMNVEV (reference sequence). Here the CDR3 reads CASSFGGVTYNEQFF. CDR3 sequence (DNA): TGTGCCAGCAGTTTCGGGGGGGTCACCTACAATGAGCAGTTCTTC.

The chain has TRBV10-3 and TRBJ2-1, with D unresolved. Germline loops: CDR1 ENHRY, CDR2 SYGVKD. V lost 6 bases and J lost 9, with 6 bases in between. The CDR3 has 10 residues. Here the CDR3 reads CAISSGEQFF. As DNA, the CDR3 is TGTGCCATCAGCAGTGGTGAGCAGTTCTTC.

The V and J genes are TRBV7-2 and TRBJ2-5; 8 bases map to TRBD1. Germline CDR1 SGHTA, CDR2 FQGNSA. Trimming removed 5 bases from V and 5 bases from J; junction bases left unmatched: 10. This CDR3 comprises 15 residues. Here the CDR3 DNA reads TGTGCCAGCAGCAAAGCAGGGGGCGCGGGGGAGACCCAGTACTTC. Protein sequence: CASSKAGGAGETQYF.

This clone showed up just once. The rearrangement links TRBV2 to TRBJ2-5; 7 positions agree with TRBD2. This CDR3 region has 13 residues. Germline V gives CDR1 SNHLY, CDR2 FYNNEI. Losses at the gene ends were 5 bases for V and 8 bases for J; bases not matched to a gene: 8. CDR3 DNA sequence: TGTGCCAGCAGTACCGGGGCAGCGGGAACCCAGTACTTC. It specifies CASSTGAAGTQYF.

This clone was seen just once. This sequence joins TRBV6-5 and TRBJ1-6; D is unresolved. The CDR3 has 13 amino acids. Looked up from germline, CDR1 is MNHEY and CDR2 is SVGAGI. Trimming removed 6 bases at V and 8 bases at J, with 11 bases between. CDR3 bases: TGTGCCAGCAGCCCTACCACGGATTCACCCCTCCACTTT. Its protein is CASSPTTDSPLHF.

The chain carries TRBV30 and TRBJ1-4, with D uncertain. V was clipped by 1 base and J by 12 bases, with 9 bases between them. The length of the CDR3 is 11 residues. Germline CDR1 and CDR2: GTSNPN and SVGIG (reference sequence). CDR3 region: CAWSATAQLFF. The CDR3 nucleotides are TGTGCCTGGAGTGCGACGGCTCAACTGTTTTTT.

The chain recombines TRBV29-1 with TRBJ1-2; D perhaps matches TRBD1 (6 bases). Trimming removed 7 bases from V and 6 bases from J, with 12 bases in between. This CDR3 has 11 residues. CDR1 is SQVTM, CDR2 ANQGSEA, per germline. The DNA for the CDR3 is TGCAGCGGGCAGGGGCAGCATGGCTACACCTTC. As protein: CSGQGQHGYTF.